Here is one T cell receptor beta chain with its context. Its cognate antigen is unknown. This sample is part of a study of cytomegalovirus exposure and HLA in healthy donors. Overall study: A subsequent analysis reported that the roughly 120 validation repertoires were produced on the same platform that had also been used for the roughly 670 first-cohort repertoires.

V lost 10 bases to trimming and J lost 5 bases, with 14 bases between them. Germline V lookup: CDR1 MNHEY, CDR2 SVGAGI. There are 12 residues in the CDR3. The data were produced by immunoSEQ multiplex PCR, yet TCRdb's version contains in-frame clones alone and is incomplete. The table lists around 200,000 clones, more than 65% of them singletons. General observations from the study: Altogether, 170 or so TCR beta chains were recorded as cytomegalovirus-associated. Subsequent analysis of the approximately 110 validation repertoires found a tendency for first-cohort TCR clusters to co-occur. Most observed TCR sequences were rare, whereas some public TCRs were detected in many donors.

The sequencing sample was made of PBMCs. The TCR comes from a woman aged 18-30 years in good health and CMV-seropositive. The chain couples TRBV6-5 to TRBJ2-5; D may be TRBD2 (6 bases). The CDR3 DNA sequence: TGTGCCACCCATGGGAGGTCGGAGACCCAGTACTTC. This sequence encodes CATHGRSETQYF.